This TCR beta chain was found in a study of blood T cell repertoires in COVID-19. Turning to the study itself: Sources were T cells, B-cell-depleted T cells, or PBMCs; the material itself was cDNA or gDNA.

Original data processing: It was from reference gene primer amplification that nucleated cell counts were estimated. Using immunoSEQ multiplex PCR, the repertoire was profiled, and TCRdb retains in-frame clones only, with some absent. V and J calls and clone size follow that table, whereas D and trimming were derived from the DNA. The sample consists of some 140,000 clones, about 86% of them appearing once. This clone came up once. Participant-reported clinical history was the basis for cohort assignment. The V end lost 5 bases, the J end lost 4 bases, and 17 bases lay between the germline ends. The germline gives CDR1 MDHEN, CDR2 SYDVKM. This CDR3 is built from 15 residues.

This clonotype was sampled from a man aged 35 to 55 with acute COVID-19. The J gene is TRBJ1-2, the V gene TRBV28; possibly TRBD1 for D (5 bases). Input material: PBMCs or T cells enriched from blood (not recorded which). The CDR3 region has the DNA TGTGCCAGCAGTCTTACCGAACCGACAGTCTATGGCTACACCTTC. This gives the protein CASSLTEPTVYGYTF.